This record covers a single T cell receptor beta chain. This receptor's antigen is unknown. There are no base qualities to consult, and no much larger clone falls within one base. The germline V gene specifies MNHEY as CDR1 and SVGAGI as CDR2. The CDR3 sequence holds 14 residues, the cysteine and phenylalanine included. The retained sequence is limited to the CDR3, 42 bases, with the frame set at the first base. The germline V and J ends show losses of 6 bases and 9 bases respectively, and no gene match explains 13 bases of the junction. This sample was included in a study of cytomegalovirus exposure and HLA in healthy donors (dated by TCRdb to about 2017). Background for the entire study: An earlier analysis of roughly 500 of the donors reported more than 250 Gb of sequence data and around 110 million unique TCR beta sequences from about 200 million T cells. Every discovery cohort repertoire had been produced on one sequencing platform. Because of strong linkage in the cohort, roughly five DR-DQ haplotypes were treated as single units for association and clustering. A later analysis re-analyzed previously published TCR beta repertoires from 666 donors and added high-resolution HLA genotyping to study TCR occurrence patterns. Donor age, sex, ethnicity and CMV serostatus were collected together with the repertoire data. An earlier analysis of some 500 of the donors used high-throughput TCR beta sequencing to judge whether each TCR beta V gene segment behaved as functional or pseudogenic. A later genetic analysis used genome-wide SNP genotypes for 398 of the 666 donors, treating that subset as a discovery cohort. Both class I and class II loci were covered by HLA typing, at four-digit resolution. The study aimed to test whether signatures of past pathogen exposure could be identified by cataloging public T cell receptors. Of the 398 genotyped donors, 65% to 90% fell in the genetic ancestry cluster associated with self-reported Caucasian donors. Besides the first cohort of under 700 subjects, a separate validation cohort made up of 90 to 150 different subjects was used. An early release covering just under 650 HLA-typed donors comprised approximately 300 gigabases of sequencing data and roughly 85 million unique TCR sequences. Rather than using new phenotypic data, the later analysis identified candidate immune exposures from TCR beta sequences and from how often those sequences occurred across donors. The study profiled the T cell repertoires of about 720 subjects by immunosequencing and related them to cytomegalovirus serostatus. High-throughput TCR immunosequencing, statistical association of individual TCRs with disease status, and machine learning were combined to predict cytomegalovirus infection status. The number of donors typed differed by locus, with roughly 629-640 for A, B, C, DRB1 and DQB1, roughly 550 for DQA1, over 600 for DPA1, and under 490 for DPB1. Across 300 to 400 genotyped donors of the cohort, an average of roughly 230,000 unique TCR beta nucleotide sequences per donor were sequenced, and around 20% of those sequences were non-productive.

Libraries were made using the immunoSEQ multiplex PCR assay. For the multiplex PCR, a mixture combining 60 forward primers for TCR Vbeta segments and 13 reverse primers for TCR Jbeta segments was used. The CDR3 region of rearranged TCR beta genes was amplified from genomic DNA by a multiplex PCR assay. The Illumina HiSeq System was used to sequence the amplified TCR beta libraries as 87-base-pair reads. The original methods were these. A later analysis tallied tens of millions of unique TCR beta chains across the 666 repertoires, and about 12 million of those chains were shared by two or more donors. Raw reads were error-corrected and collapsed into unique sequences by a nearest-neighbor algorithm in which closely related sequences were merged to remove PCR and sequencing errors. Alignment of CDR3 sequences to IMGT reference sequences was used to assign V, D and J gene segments. For a sequence to be retained, a match of at least six nucleotides to both a V gene segment and a J gene segment was required. Rearrangements were classified as productive when the CDR3 lacked stop codons and remained in frame with V and J, and all other rearrangements were classified as non-productive. Following IMGT convention, CDR3 was defined as the stretch from the second conserved V-encoded cysteine to the conserved J-encoded phenylalanine. The earlier analysis of some 550 of the donors excluded any sequence lacking an unambiguous match to a single V gene segment. An earlier analysis of 500 to 700 of the donors classified V segments as functional when productive rearrangements were above 56.7% and as segregating when the standard deviation between donors was above 5%. A statistical classification framework was built for diagnosing cytomegalovirus status from the catalog of TCR beta chain sequences. V and J gene assignment, in a later analysis, came from comparing TCR nucleotide sequences with IMGT/GENE-DB human TR gene sequences. In a later analysis, CDR3 sequences and most-parsimonious VDJ recombination scenarios were assigned using the TCRdist pipeline. In a later analysis, each TCR beta chain was defined by its CDR3 amino acid sequence together with its V-gene family, and reads without a unique V-gene family were excluded. A later analysis removed 592 highly shared, low-generation-probability nucleotide sequences to deal with suspected cross-contamination and a sequencing artifact. In a later analysis, a clonal expansion index for each public chain was calculated from normalized within-repertoire ranks of inferred template counts. In a later analysis, generation probabilities were computed using a VDJ recombination model fitted to out-of-frame rearrangements, and the results were checked against IGoR. In a later analysis, TCR-TCR, TCR-HLA and TCR-CMV co-occurrence was scored with hypergeometric tests, and a repertoire-size bias correction was applied to TCR pairs. False discovery rates were estimated in a later analysis by permuting HLA or CMV assignments 20 times. In a later analysis, co-occurring TCRs were grouped with DBSCAN, and TCRdist sequence similarity was added when clustering was performed within HLA-allele-positive subsets. Repertoires with fewer than 30,000 or more than 120,000 public chains, plus five repertoires with anomalous nucleotide sharing, were excluded from co-occurrence clustering. Entries here come from immuneACCESS through TCRdb and include only in-frame sequences with V and J called. Some clones fail to appear in such tables; in the studies checked, an unresolved V gene covers under half of the shortfall, and the cause of the remainder is unknown. The V and J calls and clone size are taken from that table; D and trimming were inferred from the DNA. Here the sample has 200,000 to 250,000 clones; approximately 81% occur a single time. 8% of the sample lies in the top ten.

The cohort was made up of approximately 700 healthy bone marrow donors. At the time of sampling, every cohort member was nominally healthy, though immune exposures that went unrecorded were likely present. The donor tested CMV seropositive, placing the donor among the 310 or so seropositive members of the cohort. Every donor gave a peripheral blood sample, and the peripheral blood mononuclear cells from that sample were used for TCR beta sequencing. Genomic DNA was extracted from the blood cell samples with the Qiagen DNeasy Blood Extraction Kit. What the authors observed across the whole study: In a later genetic analysis, fewer N-insertions in productive TCRs were reported among donors in an Asian-associated ancestry cluster than the approximately 630-donor mean. A cluster of highly shared sequence variants was judged likely to represent a technical artifact of the sequencing pipeline. Because counts were too low, roughly 18 rarely observed V segments, including chromosome 9 orphons, were left out of the earlier analysis of some 640 of the donors. It was suggested by the authors that the approach could potentially be generalized to other disease states and immunological phenotypes. Because some donors lacked HLA typing at each locus, the association tests relied only on the typed subset. According to a later analysis, TCR association rates differed among HLA loci, with DRB1 alleles showing the most associated TCRs and HLA-C alleles showing the fewest. Only TCR beta chains were sequenced in this cohort, and the absence of alpha or paired-chain data limited detectable features. When HLA alleles, especially DR and DQ, strongly co-occurred, attributing TCR associations to individual alleles was difficult. While some public TCRs were present in many individuals, most TCR sequences turned up only very rarely across donors. In an earlier analysis of some 500 of the donors, most TCR beta V segments appeared in productive rearrangements about 87% or about 30% of the time, broadly matching IMGT annotations. The classifier was reported to diagnose cytomegalovirus status with high specificity and sensitivity in both the original cohort and the validation cohort. A later analysis reported that several top co-occurrence clusters appeared linked to parvovirus B19, influenza, CMV and Epstein-Barr virus. In vitro tests confirmed that a few of the cytomegalovirus-associated TCR beta chains recognize cytomegalovirus antigens. The presence/absence analyses assumed that sequencing depth was roughly uniform across donors, and that assumption may not be true. Some IMGT-functional V segments, including TRBV6-2 and TRBV6-3, could not be told apart with the 87-base-pair reads, so those segments were excluded. Linkage disequilibrium might explain the correlated functional status among segregating V segments, but an unknown experimental factor could not be excluded. Immune exposure information for the cohort was limited to CMV serostatus. In a later analysis, HLA-associated TCR beta chains showed more clonal expansion and lower generation probabilities than non-associated chains that were equally common. According to a later analysis, most CMV-associated TCR beta chains appeared to be HLA-restricted, and the HLA associations seemed to be driven largely by CMV exposure. A later genetic analysis associated a missense DCLRE1C variant with V-gene and J-gene trimming of TCR beta chains, and an independent cohort replicated the association. The study gave a list of about 150 TCR beta chains associated with cytomegalovirus. A further reported finding was that TCR beta sequences accurately predicted the HLA-A and HLA-B alleles for most subjects in the first cohort. A later analysis associated about 17,000 TCR beta sequences with specific HLA alleles at a false discovery rate of 0.05.

Recombination connected TRBV6-5 to TRBJ1-2; TRBD1 aligns with 7 central bases. The sequence came from a woman between 55 and 75 years old in good health and CMV-seropositive. Sequenced sample: PBMCs. CDR3 protein: CASRAALAGGSYTF. DNA sequence: TGTGCCAGCAGGGCCGCTTTGGCAGGGGGAAGCTACACCTTC.